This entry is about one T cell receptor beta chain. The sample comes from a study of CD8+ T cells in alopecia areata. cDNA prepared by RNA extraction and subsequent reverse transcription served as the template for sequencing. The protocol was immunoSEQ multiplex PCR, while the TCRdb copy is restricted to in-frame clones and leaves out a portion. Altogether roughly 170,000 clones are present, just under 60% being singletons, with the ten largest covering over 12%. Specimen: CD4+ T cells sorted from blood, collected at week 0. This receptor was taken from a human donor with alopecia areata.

Here the CDR3 DNA reads TGTGCCAGCAGTGAATTCCGGGTATTTCAGCCCCAGCATTTT. It yields the protein CASSEFRVFQPQHF. This chain uses TRBV2 with TRBJ1-5; D remains unclear. CDR1 and CDR2 from the germline V gene are SNHLY and FYNNEI. V lost 2 bases to trimming and J lost 6 bases, with 11 bases between them. The length of the CDR3 is 14 residues.